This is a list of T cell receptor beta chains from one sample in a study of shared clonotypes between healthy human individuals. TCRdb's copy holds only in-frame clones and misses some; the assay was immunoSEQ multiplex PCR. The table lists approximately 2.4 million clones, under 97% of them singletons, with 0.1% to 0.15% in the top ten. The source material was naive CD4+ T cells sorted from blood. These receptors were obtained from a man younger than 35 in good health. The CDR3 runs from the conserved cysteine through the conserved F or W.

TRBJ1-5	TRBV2	CASSDEGGGNQPQHF
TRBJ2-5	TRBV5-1	CASSLGTDRETQYF
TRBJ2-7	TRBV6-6	CASSTSGFLAYEQYF
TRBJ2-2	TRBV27	CASSYPGTGELFF
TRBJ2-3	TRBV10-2	CASSAPTSDTQYF
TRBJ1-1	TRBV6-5	CASSEGTEAFF
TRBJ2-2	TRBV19	CASIAGRQNTGELFF
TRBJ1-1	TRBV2	CASSRVQVTEAFF
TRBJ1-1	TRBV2	CASRMLGNTEAFF
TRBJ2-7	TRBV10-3	CAISGATGSYEQYF
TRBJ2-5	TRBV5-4	CASSLGLVGQETQYF
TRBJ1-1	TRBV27	CASSFVRGNTEAFF
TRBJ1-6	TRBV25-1	CASSEGARGSPLHF